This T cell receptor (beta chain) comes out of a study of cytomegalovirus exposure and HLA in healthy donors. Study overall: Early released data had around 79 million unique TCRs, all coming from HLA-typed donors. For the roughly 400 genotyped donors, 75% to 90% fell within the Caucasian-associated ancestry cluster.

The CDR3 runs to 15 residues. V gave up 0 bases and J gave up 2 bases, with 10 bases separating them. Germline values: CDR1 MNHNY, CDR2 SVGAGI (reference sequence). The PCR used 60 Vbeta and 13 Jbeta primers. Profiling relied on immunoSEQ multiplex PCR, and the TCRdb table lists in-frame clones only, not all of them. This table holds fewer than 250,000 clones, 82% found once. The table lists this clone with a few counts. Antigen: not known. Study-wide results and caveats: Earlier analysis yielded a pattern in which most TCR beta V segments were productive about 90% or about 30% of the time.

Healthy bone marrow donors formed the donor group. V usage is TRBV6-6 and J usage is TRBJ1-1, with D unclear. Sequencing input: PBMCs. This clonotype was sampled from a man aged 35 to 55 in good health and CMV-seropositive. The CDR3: CASSYSRRSNTEAFF. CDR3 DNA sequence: TGTGCCAGCAGTTACTCGCGGCGAAGTAACACTGAAGCTTTCTTT.